Included here is one T cell receptor beta chain sequence, with context. Its target is unknown. The sample comes from a study of cytomegalovirus exposure and HLA in healthy donors. Looked up from germline, CDR1 is SGHNT and CDR2 is YYREEE (reference sequence). The CDR3 contains 16 residues. Trimming cost V 4 bases and J 8 bases, with 24 bases left between them. Every donor was a healthy person donating bone marrow. Notes on the study in general: Accurate HLA-A and HLA-B prediction from TCR beta sequences was reported for most subjects.

The PCR had 60 Vbeta and 13 Jbeta primers. Sequencing was performed with immunoSEQ multiplex PCR; in TCRdb, only in-frame clones are kept and a portion is missing. Among around 130,000 clones listed, about four fifths were seen once. This receptor was taken from a man younger than 30 in good health and CMV-seronegative. Source material: PBMCs. This chain connects TRBV5-4 to TRBJ1-2, with a tentative D call TRBD1 (6 bases). This CDR3 is CASSIPGALLKGGYTF. The CDR3 region has the DNA TGTGCCAGCAGCATTCCAGGGGCCCTCCTAAAGGGCGGCTACACCTTC.